A single sample is the source of the 27 T cell receptor beta chains below, sequenced in a study of early T cells in non-severe SARS-CoV-2 infection. MiXCR, applied by TCRdb to the 5' RACE reads, yields one record per CDR3 protein. Of around 70,000 distinct CDR3 sequences listed, around 15% were seen once; the top ten hold around 12%. Specimen: whole blood. These receptors were taken from an adult who was a healthcare worker with PCR-confirmed SARS-CoV-2 infection or an uninfected control (not recorded which).

This clonotype was detected only a few times. This chain uses TRBV21-1 with TRBJ1-1; TRBD1, the table's D call, was not compared with the DNA. TRBV21-1 corresponds to a pseudogene. The CDR3 is 15 amino acids. The CDR3 DNA is TGTGCCAGCAGCAAAGAGCCTTGTGGGGGGACTGAAGCTTTCTTT. It encodes CASSKEPCGGTEAFF.

This chain connects TRBV7-2 to TRBJ1-4, with TRBD1 as a possible D gene (5 bases). Trimming pared 7 bases from V and 4 bases from J, leaving 10 bases between. The CDR3 consists of 13 residues. Germline values: CDR1 SGHTA, CDR2 FQGNSA. This CDR3 reads CASTGTVNEKLFF. The CDR3 DNA follows: TGTGCCAGCACAGGGACGGTTAATGAAAAACTGTTTTTT.

The chain carries TRBV4-3 and TRBJ2-1, with D perhaps matching TRBD2 (6 bases). With 0 bases removed from V and 3 bases from J, the gap between germline ends came to 15 bases. The CDR3 spans 17 residues. Germline V lookup: CDR1 LGHNA, CDR2 YSLEER. The CDR3 is CASSQDWRGLLYNEQFF. Here the CDR3 DNA reads TGCGCCAGCAGCCAAGATTGGCGGGGCCTCCTCTACAATGAGCAGTTCTTC.

This clonotype was picked up a small number of times. The chain is built from TRBV7-2 and TRBJ2-7; 9 bases align to TRBD1. The CDR3 has 15 residues. Germline CDR1 is SGHTA and CDR2 is FQGNSA. V was clipped by 1 base and J by 3 bases; unmatched bases: 4. The CDR3 DNA reads as TGTGCCAGCAGCTTAGGAGGGACAGGGAGCTACGAGCAGTACTTC. As protein: CASSLGGTGSYEQYF.

This clonotype was observed at least ten times. The chain carries TRBV29-1 and TRBJ2-5, with unresolved D. This CDR3 region has 10 residues. Germline V gene sequence: CDR1 SQVTM, CDR2 ANQGSEA. V lost 5 bases and J 5 bases, leaving 6 bases between the germline ends. CDR3 amino acids: CSVNPETQYF. DNA for the CDR3: TGCAGCGTTAACCCGGAGACCCAGTACTTC.

This clonotype was recorded a few times. The chain recombines TRBV20-1 with TRBJ2-7, with 9 positions matching TRBD1. Germline CDR1 reads DFQATT; CDR2 reads SNEGSKA (reference sequence). After removal of 6 bases from V and 6 bases from J, the junction contained 12 bases not matched to a gene. The CDR3 consists of 14 residues. CDR3 coding DNA: TGCAGTGCCAACAGCCGGGACAGGGCTTTCGAGCAGTACTTC. Translation gives CSANSRDRAFEQYF.

The chain uses TRBV6-6 and TRBJ1-5, with TRBD1 matching over 7 bases. Trimming took 3 bases from V and 0 from J; bases not matched to a gene: 5. Germline CDR1 is MNHNY and CDR2 is SVGAGI (reference sequence). The CDR3 consists of 16 residues. The CDR3 loop reads CASSYYRGDSNQPQHF. The CDR3, as DNA: TGTGCCAGCAGTTATTACAGGGGAGATAGCAATCAGCCCCAGCATTTT.

In this sample, this clonotype turned up many times. The CDR3 reads CASSQEGLGYGYTF. The CDR3 nucleotides read TGCGCCAGCAGCCAAGAGGGGTTGGGCTATGGCTACACCTTC. The J gene is TRBJ1-2, the V gene TRBV4-3; no definite D call. The CDR3 length is 14 residues. The germline V gene has CDR1 LGHNA and CDR2 YSLEER. Trimming cost V 0 bases and J 4 bases, with 9 bases left between them.

This clonotype was picked up a small number of times. V and J are TRBV27 and TRBJ2-2, with 9 nucleotides matching TRBD1. Germline lookup yields CDR1 MNHEY and CDR2 SMNVEV (reference sequence). With V trimmed by 2 bases and J by 1 base, 2 bases remained unmatched. There are 16 residues in the CDR3. The CDR3 is CASSLGTGLNTGELFF. DNA of the CDR3: TGTGCCAGCAGTTTAGGGACAGGGCTGAACACCGGGGAGCTGTTTTTT.

This clonotype occurred many times. CDR3 sequence: CAVGANTIYF. The CDR3 nucleotides read TGTGCCGTGGGGGCAAACACCATATATTTT. The chain carries TRBV6-5 and TRBJ1-3; the D gene is possibly TRBD1 (6 bases). Trimming left V 11 bases short and J 6 bases short, with 8 bases between. The germline V gene encodes CDR1 MNHEY and CDR2 SVGAGI. This CDR3 spans 10 amino acids.

This clonotype was observed a handful of times. CDR3 DNA sequence: TGCGCCAGCAGCCAGCACACAGGGGTACAGCCCCAGCATTTT. Translation gives CASSQHTGVQPQHF. The rearrangement joins TRBV4-3 to TRBJ1-5; 7 positions match TRBD1. Germline V lookup: CDR1 LGHNA, CDR2 YSLEER. The CDR3 contains 14 residues. V shed 3 bases and J 7 bases; nucleotides not matched to a gene: 6.

J is TRBJ1-1 and V is TRBV20-1; 8 bases agree with TRBD1. V was clipped by 5 bases and J by 4 bases; unmatched bases: 9. The germline V gene encodes CDR1 DFQATT and CDR2 SNEGSKA (reference sequence). The CDR3 has 14 amino acids. In DNA, the CDR3 is TGCAGTGCTCGATACTTCGACAGGGGCACTGAAGCTTTCTTT. It specifies CSARYFDRGTEAFF.

This clonotype was seen a handful of times. The chain links TRBV3-1 to TRBJ2-1, with 11 nucleotides matching TRBD2. Germline CDR1 reads LGHDT; CDR2 reads YNNKEL (reference sequence). This CDR3 contains 15 residues. V gave up 3 bases and J gave up 5 bases; unmatched junction bases: 3. CDR3 sequence (DNA): TGTGCCAGCAGCCAGGGGACTAGCGGAGACAATGAGCAGTTCTTC. This encodes CASSQGTSGDNEQFF.

The gene calls are TRBV7-9 and TRBJ2-5, with D perhaps TRBD1 or TRBD2 (5 bases each). V was pared by 6 bases and J by 4 bases, with 15 bases between. Germline V gene sequence: CDR1 SEHNR, CDR2 FQNEAQ (reference sequence). This CDR3 region has 14 residues. The CDR3 DNA follows: TGTGCCAGCAGTTTACGGGACCGGCGAGAGACCCAGTACTTC. Its protein product is CASSLRDRRETQYF.

This clonotype came up many times. The V gene is TRBV11-2, the J gene TRBJ1-5, with D possibly TRBD1 on 6 matching bases. This CDR3 is 14 amino acids long. Germline V lookup: CDR1 SGHAT, CDR2 FQNNGV. Trimming took 5 bases from V and 5 from J, leaving 13 bases between them. CDR3 sequence (DNA): TGTGCCAGCAGCCCCGGGACACTAGATCAGCCCCAGCATTTT. It specifies CASSPGTLDQPQHF.

V is TRBV7-8 and J is TRBJ2-2; perhaps D is TRBD1 or TRBD2 (5 bases each). This CDR3 has 15 amino acids. The ends were cut back, 6 bases at V and 7 bases at J, with 18 bases in the middle. CDR1 is SGHVS and CDR2 is FQNEAQ in the germline V gene. The CDR3 loop is CASRAGTAEVGELFF. The CDR3 region has the DNA TGTGCCAGCAGAGCCGGGACGGCCGAGGTCGGGGAGCTGTTTTTT.

By share of the sample, this clonotype is medium-sized (0.01 to 0.1%). This chain connects TRBV7-2 to TRBJ1-2; unclear D gene. V was trimmed by 5 bases and J by 6 bases, leaving 19 bases between them. This CDR3 is 15 amino acids long. CDR1 is SGHTA and CDR2 is FQGNSA in the germline V gene. The CDR3 is CASSPAPAGTHGYTF. The CDR3 nucleotides are TGTGCCAGCAGCCCGGCCCCCGCCGGTACACATGGCTACACCTTC.

The chain uses TRBV4-1 and TRBJ1-1; tentatively, D is TRBD1 (5 bases). CDR1 is MGHRA and CDR2 is YSYEKL in the germline V gene. Trimming removed 4 bases from V and 2 bases from J, with 14 bases in between. The CDR3 contains 15 residues. The CDR3 spells CASSPAHQGNTEAFF. In nucleotides, the CDR3 is TGCGCCAGCAGCCCGGCCCATCAGGGAAACACTGAAGCTTTCTTT.

The chain couples TRBV27 to TRBJ1-6; D not certain. V was pared by 2 bases and J by 0 bases, with 2 bases between. The CDR3 is 14 amino acids. CDR1 and CDR2 from the germline V gene are MNHEY and SMNVEV (reference sequence). The CDR3 region has the DNA TGTGCCAGCAGTTTAATCTCCTATAATTCACCCCTCCACTTT. It yields the protein CASSLISYNSPLHF.

This clonotype was seen only a few times. The chain is built from TRBV24-1 and TRBJ2-1, with a weak D call TRBD2 (6 bases). With 1 base removed from V and 7 bases from J, the gap between germline ends came to 10 bases. CDR3 length equals 14 residues. Germline CDR1 and CDR2: KGHDR and SFDVKD. This CDR3 is CATSDFRELNEQFF. In nucleotides, the CDR3 is TGTGCCACCAGTGATTTCCGGGAGTTAAATGAGCAGTTCTTC.

This clonotype was seen only a few times. The V gene is TRBV28, the J gene TRBJ2-7, with D tentatively TRBD2 (7 bases). CDR1 is MDHEN and CDR2 is SYDVKM in the germline V gene. V lost 4 bases and J lost 6, with 19 bases in between. The CDR3 is 15 amino acids. CDR3 protein: CASSWPPKGEGEQYF. The CDR3 region has the DNA TGTGCCAGCAGTTGGCCCCCGAAGGGGGAGGGCGAGCAGTACTTC.

The V and J genes are TRBV12-3 or TRBV12-4 and TRBJ1-5, with D tentatively TRBD1 (5 bases). This CDR3 has 15 residues. Trimming left V 2 bases short and J 2 bases short, with 10 bases between. CDR3 sequence: CASSLSGEGNQPQHF. The CDR3 DNA sequence: TGTGCCAGCAGTTTATCGGGGGAAGGCAATCAGCCCCAGCATTTT.

There are many counts of this clonotype. It is unclear where the CDR3 begins or ends on the DNA, so no DNA is shown, and the CDR3 is as TCRdb lists it. V gene TRBV7-9 combines with J gene TRBJ1-2; no check of the table's D call, TRBD1, against the DNA was made. The germline CDR1 and CDR2 sequences are SEHNR and FQNEAQ (reference sequence). The CDR3 spans 13 amino acids, including both terminal residues. The CDR3 sequence is CASSSSGGYGYTF.

This chain links TRBV5-4 with TRBJ2-5, with a tentative D call TRBD2 (6 bases). This CDR3 contains 15 residues. Trimming left V 4 bases short and J 5 bases short, with 18 bases between. Germline V gives CDR1 SGHNT, CDR2 YYREEE (reference sequence). The CDR3 DNA reads as TGTGCCAGCAGCAAGGAGCGGGCCCCTTTGGAGACCCAGTACTTC. Translation gives CASSKERAPLETQYF.

This clonotype turned up a few times. This chain connects TRBV2 to TRBJ2-7; 8 nucleotides line up with TRBD1. Looked up from germline, CDR1 is SNHLY and CDR2 is FYNNEI. The CDR3 extends over 16 amino acids. V was pared by 0 bases and J by 1 base, with 5 bases of the junction left unmatched. The CDR3 loop is CASSEAGTGKSYEQYF. CDR3 coding DNA: TGTGCCAGCAGTGAAGCGGGGACAGGAAAGTCCTACGAGCAGTACTTC.

This clonotype was detected a few times. The rearrangement joins TRBV7-2 to TRBJ2-7; 7 nucleotides match TRBD2. The trim removed 6 bases at V and 2 bases at J, leaving 1 base unmatched. The CDR3 runs 12 residues. The germline V gene has CDR1 SGHTA and CDR2 FQGNSA. The CDR3 DNA is TGTGCCAGCAGGCGGGAGCCCTACGAGCAGTACTTC. The encoded protein is CASRREPYEQYF.

This clonotype came up many times. The chain joins TRBV5-8 to TRBJ1-1; the D is unclear. Looked up from germline, CDR1 is SGHTS and CDR2 is YDEGEE. The CDR3 is made up of 12 amino acids. V shed 2 bases and J shed 4 bases, with 6 bases lying between them. CDR3 sequence (DNA): TGTGCCAGCAGCTTTACGGGCACTGAAGCTTTCTTT. Translating it yields CASSFTGTEAFF.